Here is one TCR beta chain with its context. CDR3 length equals 15 residues. The V end was cut by 0 bases, the J end by 2 bases, with 11 bases between. The germline V gene has CDR1 SGHDT and CDR2 YYEEEE. The sample originates from a study of blood T cell repertoires in COVID-19. Here immunoSEQ multiplex PCR was the method, and the copy in TCRdb shows in-frame clones only, minus some. The sample contains approximately 54,000 clones, 90% of which appear only once. This chain joins TRBV5-6 and TRBJ1-2, with D unresolved. The sequence was obtained from a woman between 40 and 55 years old with active COVID-19. Sequenced: peripheral blood. CDR3 loop: CASSLVGDGNYGYTF. As DNA, the CDR3 is TGTGCCAGCAGCTTGGTGGGCGACGGAAACTATGGCTACACCTTC.